The TCR beta chain described here comes from a study of T-cell memory formation after mild COVID-19. Overall study: Most TCR clusters belonged to a single donor. Regarding the study as a whole: Pre-infection memory carried some responding clones, suggesting that cross-reactive memory joined. Most CD4+ clones that shrank were in CM and EM, while CD8+ ones turned up in EMRA.

TCRdb reanalysed the 5' RACE reads using MiXCR and keeps one entry per CDR3 protein. The repertoire has roughly 410,000 distinct CDR3 sequences, roughly 26% of them found once; the top ten carry roughly 8.9%. This CDR3 comprises 17 residues. From germline, CDR1 is MNHEY and CDR2 SVGAGI. With 4 bases clipped from V and 0 bases from J, the junction kept 4 bases outside the gene matches. This clonotype was picked up a small number of times. The target antigen is unknown. This receptor was obtained from an adult woman who had mild COVID-19 (a few samples of this study predate the infection). Cell type and time point are not known. The chain employs TRBV6-5 and TRBJ2-1, with TRBD2 identical over 12 bases. The sequenced sample was PBMCs or a T cell subset sorted from them (not recorded which). The CDR3 here is CASSLRTSGVSYNEQFF. In nucleotides, the CDR3 is TGTGCCAGCAGTTTGCGGACTAGCGGGGTCTCCTACAATGAGCAGTTCTTC.